This passage covers 18 T cell receptor beta chains from one sample sequenced in a study of T cells in Graves' hyperthyroidism and ophthalmopathy. What was amplified from RNA transcripts were TCR beta CDR3 regions. Primed by the HTBI set, a first-round RT-PCR was run on the TCR CDR3. Using its own MiXCR run on the multiplex PCR reads, TCRdb lists one record per CDR3 protein. The data contain some 400,000 distinct CDR3 sequences, roughly 13% of them singletons. The source material was blood. The receptors were sampled from a man aged 30 to 39 with Graves' hyperthyroidism that later progressed to Graves' ophthalmopathy.

This clonotype was detected many times. V gene TRBV3-1 combines with J gene TRBJ1-1; D gene unclear. CDR3 size: 14 residues. V lost 0 bases, J lost 0 bases, and 5 bases lay in between. Germline loops: CDR1 LGHDT, CDR2 YNNKEL (reference sequence). CDR3 residues: CASSQDFMNTEAFF. The CDR3 nucleotides read TGTGCCAGCAGCCAAGACTTCATGAACACTGAAGCTTTCTTT.

This clonotype showed up just a few times. The chain joins TRBV20-1 to TRBJ2-7; 7 positions agree with TRBD2. CDR1 is DFQATT, CDR2 SNEGSKA, per germline (reference sequence). V trimming: 1 base; J trimming: 7 bases; junction bases outside the gene matches: 7. The CDR3 contains 13 residues. The CDR3 protein is CSARGLATQEQYF. DNA of the CDR3: TGCAGTGCTAGAGGACTAGCAACCCAAGAGCAGTACTTC.

This clonotype was found many times. This sequence joins TRBV6-1 and TRBJ2-7; TRBD2 is a possible D gene (6 bases). There are 14 residues in the CDR3. Trimming removed 3 bases from V and 5 bases from J, with 14 bases in between. Per the germline V gene, CDR1 is MNHNS and CDR2 is SASEGT. CDR3 nucleotides: TGTGCCAGCAGTGACACCGGGACTCAAGACGAGCAGTACTTC. Amino acid sequence: CASSDTGTQDEQYF.

This rearrangement joins TRBV5-1 to TRBJ2-6; no reliable D call. V dropped 0 bases and J dropped 0 bases, with 7 bases sitting between them. Germline V gene sequence: CDR1 SGHRS, CDR2 YFSETQ. The CDR3 length is 16 residues. CDR3 coding DNA: TGCGCCAGCAGCTTGGAGGCCACCTCTGGGGCCAACGTCCTGACTTTC. Its protein product is CASSLEATSGANVLTF.

With regard to this clonotype: It may be a read error: a sequence one base away is much more abundant. The V and J genes are TRBV12-5 and TRBJ2-7; TRBD1 matches at 12 bases. Germline V gene data show CDR1 as LGHNT and CDR2 as FRNRAP. The CDR3 consists of 16 residues. J gave up 6 bases and V 2 bases, and 8 bases lay outside the gene matches. CDR3 protein: CASGLQLGQGAFEQYF. The CDR3 coding sequence is TGTGCTAGTGGTTTGCAACTGGGACAGGGGGCTTTCGAGCAGTACTTC.

This clonotype was counted between two and nine times. The CDR3 DNA reads as TGTGCCAGTAGTACCCCGAGGTTGGAGCCCCAGCATTTT. Protein sequence: CASSTPRLEPQHF. The chain recombines TRBV19 with TRBJ1-5; no definite D call. Trimming cost V 4 bases and J 8 bases, with 12 bases left between them. Germline assignment: CDR1 LNHDA and CDR2 SQIVND (reference sequence). The CDR3 consists of 13 residues.

This clonotype was counted ten times or more. V and J are TRBV28 and TRBJ1-2; 9 positions agree with TRBD1. CDR1 and CDR2 (germline): MDHEN, SYDVKM. The CDR3 covers 14 residues. V trimming: 7 bases; J trimming: 5 bases; junction bases outside the gene matches: 8. The CDR3 DNA follows: TGTGCCAGCACCCTCGGGACAGGGAAGTATGGCTACACCTTC. Its protein is CASTLGTGKYGYTF.

The sample holds many counts of this clonotype. V usage is TRBV30 and J usage is TRBJ1-2; weak D call: TRBD1 (5 bases). The CDR3 is 15 amino acids. The germline CDR1 and CDR2 sequences are GTSNPN and SVGIG (reference sequence). V lost 1 base, J lost 4 bases, and 16 bases lay in between. CDR3 bases: TGTGCCTGGAGTGATCCGACAGTCGACCTCTATGGCTACACCTTC. Translating gives CAWSDPTVDLYGYTF. The whole variable domain, filled in from reference TRBV30 and TRBJ1-2, reads SQTIHQWPATLVQPVGSPLSLECTVEGTSNPNLYWYRQAAGRGLQLLFYSVGIGQISSEVPQNLSASRPQDRQFILSSKKLLLSDSGFYLCAWSDPTVDLYGYTFGSGTRLTVV.

This clonotype was observed many times. The gene calls are TRBV18 and TRBJ1-4; TRBD1 might be the D (5 bases). Per germline, CDR1 KGHSH and CDR2 LQKENI. This CDR3 spans 14 amino acids. V was clipped by 6 bases and J by 0 bases, with 8 bases between them. CDR3 protein: CASSQTATNEKLFF. CDR3 DNA: TGTGCCAGCTCCCAGACAGCAACTAATGAAAAACTGTTTTTT.

This chain uses TRBV14 with TRBJ1-2; possibly TRBD1 for D (6 bases). Germline V CDR1 and CDR2: SGHDN, FVKESK. The CDR3 covers 14 residues. V was cut by 6 bases and J by 2 bases, with 13 bases left in between. CDR3 in DNA: TGTGCCAGCAGTAGGGGGAATGGGAACTATGGCTACACCTTC. This codes for CASSRGNGNYGYTF.

The sample holds many counts of this clonotype. The chain carries TRBV11-2 and TRBJ1-3, with no clear D. CDR3 length equals 16 residues. V dropped 5 bases and J dropped 5 bases, with 19 bases sitting between them. From germline, CDR1 is SGHAT and CDR2 FQNNGV. CDR3 coding DNA: TGTGCCAGCAGCCCAAGCGGGCAGACTCGGAGAAACACCATATATTTT. This codes for CASSPSGQTRRNTIYF. The complete variable domain, with remaining parts taken from reference TRBV11-2 and TRBJ1-3, reads EAGVAQSPRYKIIEKRQSVAFWCNPISGHATLYWYQQILGQGPKLLIQFQNNGVVDDSQLPKDRFSAERLKGVDSTLKIQPAKLEDSAVYLCASSPSGQTRRNTIYFGEGSWLTVV.

This clonotype has just a few counts. V gene TRBV29-1 combines with J gene TRBJ2-3; D is possibly TRBD1 (6 bases). Germline V gene lookup returns CDR1 SQVTM and CDR2 ANQGSEA. The CDR3 spans 15 residues. Trimming took 2 bases from V and 9 from J, leaving 21 bases between them. The CDR3 bases are TGCAGCGTTGAACGAAGACTCTCTAGCACAGGGACGCAGTATTTT. This gives the protein CSVERRLSSTGTQYF.

Ten or more counts support this clonotype. This chain links TRBV27 with TRBJ2-7; 9 bases match TRBD2. From germline, CDR1 is MNHEY and CDR2 SMNVEV (reference sequence). The CDR3 has 15 amino acids. V shed 2 bases, J shed 5 bases, and the junction held 7 bases outside the gene matches. The CDR3 reads CASSLVASGDHEQYF. CDR3 sequence (DNA): TGTGCCAGCAGTTTAGTGGCTAGCGGGGACCACGAGCAGTACTTC.

This clonotype was detected many times. V and J are TRBV11-2 and TRBJ2-1; D is uncertain. Germline loops: CDR1 SGHAT, CDR2 FQNNGV. The CDR3 consists of 18 residues. V lost 0 bases and J 4 bases, leaving 19 bases between the germline ends. CDR3 amino acids: CASSLDLSLDIRYNEQFF. The CDR3, as DNA: TGTGCCAGCAGCTTAGATCTAAGCCTCGACATTCGGTACAATGAGCAGTTCTTC.

This clonotype was counted ten times or more. The chain couples TRBV2 to TRBJ1-5, with unresolved D. The germline V and J ends were trimmed by 0 bases and 4 bases, with 10 bases remaining between them. The CDR3 runs to 15 residues. Germline lookup yields CDR1 SNHLY and CDR2 FYNNEI. The CDR3 DNA follows: TGTGCCAGCAGTGAAGCAGGTTCAGGAAATCAGCCCCAGCATTTT. Encoded protein: CASSEAGSGNQPQHF.

With regard to this clonotype: At one end the junction does not follow the germline gene, possibly because of a read error. The rearrangement links TRBV28 to TRBJ1-1, with D possibly matching TRBD1 (5 bases). This CDR3 region has 14 residues. The germline V gene has CDR1 MDHEN and CDR2 SYDVKM. The CDR3 region has the DNA TGTACCAGCAGTTTAAGGGGTCTTGGTACTGAAGCTTTCTTT. It specifies CTSSLRGLGTEAFF.

The table lists this clonotype with many counts. The chain employs TRBV27 and TRBJ1-1; 8 nucleotides align to TRBD1. Germline V gene data show CDR1 as MNHEY and CDR2 as SMNVEV (reference sequence). V was clipped by 5 bases and J by 9 bases; unmatched bases: 5. The CDR3 contains 12 residues. DNA for the CDR3: TGTGCCAGCAGTCAAATCAGGGGGCAAGCTTTCTTT. It translates to CASSQIRGQAFF.

This clonotype has just one count. A read error may explain this, as a much larger clone is one base away. The rearrangement uses TRBV2 and TRBJ2-7; 8 bases agree with TRBD1. The germline gives CDR1 SNHLY, CDR2 FYNNEI. The V and J ends lost 10 bases and 1 base, in that order; junction bases with no gene match: 12. This CDR3 region has 15 residues. The chain's CDR3 is CAISGTGTGSYEQYF. DNA for the CDR3: TGTGCCATCAGCGGCACCGGGACAGGATCCTACGAGCAGTACTTC.